Sequencing of this T cell receptor (beta chain) was carried out in a study of shared clonotypes between healthy human individuals. The study, taken as a whole, reports: Estimated clonotype richness was generally higher in naive than memory subsets. Non-shared clonotypes had lower generation probabilities than those shared by all four donors.

Germline CDR1 MDHEN, CDR2 SYDVKM. V was clipped by 6 bases and J by 1 base, with 13 bases between them. This CDR3 region has 15 residues. It was roughly 190 ng DNA, about 30,000 T cell genomes, that sorted-subset replicate PCRs used. Repertoires were generated with immunoSEQ multiplex PCR, while TCRdb's copy carries only in-frame clones and drops some. This table has over 2 million clones, around 92% appearing once. This clone was observed a handful of times. Its target is not known. All donors qualified as healthy HIV-negative adults and had experienced no recent acute infections or vaccinations. Sequences were obtained from naive CD4+ T cells from PBMCs. As to subset: CD45RA+ positively selected. The receptor was derived from a man aged 18 to 29 in good health. Some clones in this sample may be carry-over from other donors' samples. This chain uses TRBV28 with TRBJ1-5; D is ambiguous. The CDR3, as DNA: TGTGCCAGCAGACCCGGCAGCCACAGCAATCAGCCCCAGCATTTT. Its protein product is CASRPGSHSNQPQHF.